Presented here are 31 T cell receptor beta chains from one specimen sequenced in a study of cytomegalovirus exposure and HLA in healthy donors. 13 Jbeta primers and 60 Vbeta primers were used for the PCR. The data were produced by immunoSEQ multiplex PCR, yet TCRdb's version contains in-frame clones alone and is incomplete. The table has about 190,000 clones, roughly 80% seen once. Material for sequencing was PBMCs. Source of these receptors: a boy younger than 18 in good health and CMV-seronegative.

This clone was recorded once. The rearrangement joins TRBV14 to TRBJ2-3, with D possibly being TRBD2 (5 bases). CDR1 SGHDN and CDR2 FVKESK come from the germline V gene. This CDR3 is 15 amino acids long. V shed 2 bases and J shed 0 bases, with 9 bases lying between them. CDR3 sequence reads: CASSQPGVSTDTQYF. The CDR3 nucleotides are TGTGCCAGCAGCCAACCCGGGGTTAGCACAGATACGCAGTATTTT.

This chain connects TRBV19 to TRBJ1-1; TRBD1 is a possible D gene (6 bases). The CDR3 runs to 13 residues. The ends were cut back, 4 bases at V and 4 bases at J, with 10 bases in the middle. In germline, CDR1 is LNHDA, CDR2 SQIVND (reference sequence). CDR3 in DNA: TGTGCCAGTAGTACGACCAGGGGCACTGAAGCTTTCTTT. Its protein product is CASSTTRGTEAFF.

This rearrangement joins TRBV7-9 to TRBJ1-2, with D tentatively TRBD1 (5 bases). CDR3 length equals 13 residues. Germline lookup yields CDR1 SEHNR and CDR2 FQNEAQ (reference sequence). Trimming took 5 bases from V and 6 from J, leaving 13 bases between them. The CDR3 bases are TGTGCCAGCAGCCCAACAGGTAGTGATGGCTACACCTTC. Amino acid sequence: CASSPTGSDGYTF.

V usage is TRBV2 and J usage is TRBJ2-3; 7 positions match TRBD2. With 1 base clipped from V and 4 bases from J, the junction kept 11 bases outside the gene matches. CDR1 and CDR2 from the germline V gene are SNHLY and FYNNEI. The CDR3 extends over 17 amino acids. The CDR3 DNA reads TGTGCCAGCAGTGAAGTGGCGGCGGGAGTGGGTCCAGATACGCAGTATTTT. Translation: CASSEVAAGVGPDTQYF.

In nucleotides, the CDR3 is TGTGCCAGCATGGACAGATTCAATCAGCCCCAGCATTTT. Its protein product is CASMDRFNQPQHF. The J gene is TRBJ1-5, the V gene TRBV6-1; possible D gene TRBD1, 6 bases. Germline V gene lookup returns CDR1 MNHNS and CDR2 SASEGT. Trimming stripped 7 bases from V and 3 bases from J, with 10 bases between. The CDR3 has 13 amino acids.

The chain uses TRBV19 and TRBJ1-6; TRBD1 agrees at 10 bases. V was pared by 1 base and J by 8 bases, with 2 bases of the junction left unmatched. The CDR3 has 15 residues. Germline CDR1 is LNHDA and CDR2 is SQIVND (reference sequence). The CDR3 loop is CASSIAGTGDSPLHF. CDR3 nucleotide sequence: TGTGCCAGTAGTATAGCAGGGACAGGGGATTCACCCCTCCACTTT.

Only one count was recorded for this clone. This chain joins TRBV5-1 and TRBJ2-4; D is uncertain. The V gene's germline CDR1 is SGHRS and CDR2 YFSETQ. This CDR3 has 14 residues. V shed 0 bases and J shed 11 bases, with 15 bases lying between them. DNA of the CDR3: TGCGCCAGCAGCTTGGATAGCCGTAAGTTCCTTCAGTACTTC. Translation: CASSLDSRKFLQYF.

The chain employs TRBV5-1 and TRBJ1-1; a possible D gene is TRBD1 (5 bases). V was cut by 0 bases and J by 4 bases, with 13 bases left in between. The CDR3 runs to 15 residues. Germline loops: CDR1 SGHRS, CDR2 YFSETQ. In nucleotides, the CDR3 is TGCGCCAGCAGCTTGGATCCAGGGCGTGGCACTGAAGCTTTCTTT. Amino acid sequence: CASSLDPGRGTEAFF.

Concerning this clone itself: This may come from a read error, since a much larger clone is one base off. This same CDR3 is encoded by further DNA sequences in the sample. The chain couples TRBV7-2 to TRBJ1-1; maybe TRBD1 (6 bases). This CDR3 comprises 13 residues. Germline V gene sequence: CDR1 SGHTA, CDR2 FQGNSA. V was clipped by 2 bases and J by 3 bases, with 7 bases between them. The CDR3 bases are TGTGCCAGCAGCTTACAGGGGTACACTGAAGCTTTCTTT. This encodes CASSLQGYTEAFF.

CDR3 residues: CASSQTGLFTQYF. The CDR3 DNA sequence: TGTGCCAGCAGCCAAACGGGACTTTTTACGCAGTATTTT. V and J are TRBV7-2 and TRBJ2-3, with a weak D call TRBD2 (6 bases). The CDR3 runs 13 residues. The germline CDR1 and CDR2 sequences are SGHTA and FQGNSA. Trimming took off 5 bases at V and 8 bases at J, with 14 bases between the two ends.

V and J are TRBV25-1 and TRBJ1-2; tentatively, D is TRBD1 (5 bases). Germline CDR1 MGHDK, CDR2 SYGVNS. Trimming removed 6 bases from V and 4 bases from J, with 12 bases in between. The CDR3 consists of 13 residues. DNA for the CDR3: TGTGCCAGCAGCCAATTGGGGGGCTATGGCTACACCTTC. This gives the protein CASSQLGGYGYTF.

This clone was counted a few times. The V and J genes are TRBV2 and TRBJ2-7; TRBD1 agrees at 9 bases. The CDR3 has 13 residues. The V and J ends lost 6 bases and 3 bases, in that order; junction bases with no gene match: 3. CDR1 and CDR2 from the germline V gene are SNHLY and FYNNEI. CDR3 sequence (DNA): TGTGCCAGCAGGGGGACAGGGATCTACGAGCAGTACTTC. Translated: CASRGTGIYEQYF. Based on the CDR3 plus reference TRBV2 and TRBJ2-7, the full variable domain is EPEVTQTPSHQVTQMGQEVILRCVPISNHLYFYWYRQILGQKVEFLVSFYNNEISEKSEIFDDQFSVERPDGSNFTLKIRSTKLEDSAMYFCASRGTGIYEQYFGPGTRLTVT.

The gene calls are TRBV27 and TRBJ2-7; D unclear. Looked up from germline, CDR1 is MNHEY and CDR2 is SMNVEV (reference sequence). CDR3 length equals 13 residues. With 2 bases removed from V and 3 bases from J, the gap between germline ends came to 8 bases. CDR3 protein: CASSLRSYYEQYF. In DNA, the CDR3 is TGTGCCAGCAGTTTAAGGAGTTACTACGAGCAGTACTTC.

The CDR3 DNA follows: TGTGCCAGCAGCTTCCCCGGACGGGGGGCCGACAATGAGCAGTTCTTC. The encoded protein is CASSFPGRGADNEQFF. The chain joins TRBV7-9 to TRBJ2-1, with D possibly being TRBD2 (7 bases). The CDR3 is 16 residues long. The germline gives CDR1 SEHNR, CDR2 FQNEAQ (reference sequence). Trimming removed 3 bases from V and 5 bases from J, with 17 bases in between. Full variable domain (rest looked up from reference TRBV7-9 and TRBJ2-1): DTGVSQNPRHKITKRGQNVTFRCDPISEHNRLYWYRQTLGQGPEFLTYFQNEAQLEKSRLLSDRFSAERPKGSFSTLEIQRTEQGDSAMYLCASSFPGRGADNEQFFGPGTRLTVL.

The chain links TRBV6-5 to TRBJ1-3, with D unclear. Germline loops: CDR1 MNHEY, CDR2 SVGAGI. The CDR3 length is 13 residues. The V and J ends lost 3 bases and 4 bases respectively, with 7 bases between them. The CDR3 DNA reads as TGTGCCAGCAGTTATTCCAGAGGAAACACCATATATTTT. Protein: CASSYSRGNTIYF.

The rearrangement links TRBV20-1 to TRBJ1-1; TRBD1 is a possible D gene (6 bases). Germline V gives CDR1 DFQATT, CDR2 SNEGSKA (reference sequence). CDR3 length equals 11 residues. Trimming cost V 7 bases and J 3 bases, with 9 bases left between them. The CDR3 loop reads CSVSGDTEAFF. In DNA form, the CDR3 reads TGCAGTGTGTCAGGGGACACTGAAGCTTTCTTT.

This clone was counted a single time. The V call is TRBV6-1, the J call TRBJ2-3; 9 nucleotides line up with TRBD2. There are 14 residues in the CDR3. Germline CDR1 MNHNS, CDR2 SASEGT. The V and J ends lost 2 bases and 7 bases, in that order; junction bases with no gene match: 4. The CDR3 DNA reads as TGTGCCAGCAGTGAACTAGCGGGGTCCTATACGCAGTATTTT. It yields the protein CASSELAGSYTQYF.

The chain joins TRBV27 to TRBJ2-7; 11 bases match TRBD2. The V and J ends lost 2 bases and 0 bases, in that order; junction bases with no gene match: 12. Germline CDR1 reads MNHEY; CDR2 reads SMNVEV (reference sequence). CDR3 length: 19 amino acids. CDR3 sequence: CASSLTGASGGPSSYEQYF. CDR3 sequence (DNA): TGTGCCAGCAGTTTAACCGGGGCTAGCGGGGGGCCTAGCTCCTACGAGCAGTACTTC.

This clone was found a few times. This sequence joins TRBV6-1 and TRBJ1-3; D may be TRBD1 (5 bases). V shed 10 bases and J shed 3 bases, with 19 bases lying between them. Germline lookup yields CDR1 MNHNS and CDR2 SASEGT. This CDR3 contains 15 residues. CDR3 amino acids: CAIPGAGPNGNTIYF. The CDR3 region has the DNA TGTGCCATCCCGGGTGCAGGGCCTAATGGAAACACCATATATTTT.

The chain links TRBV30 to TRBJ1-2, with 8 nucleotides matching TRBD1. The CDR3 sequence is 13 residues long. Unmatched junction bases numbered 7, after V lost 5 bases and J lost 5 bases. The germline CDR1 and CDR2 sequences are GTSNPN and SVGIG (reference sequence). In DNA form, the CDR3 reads TGTGCCTGGGGAACAGGGGGTTCGTATGGCTACACCTTC. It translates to CAWGTGGSYGYTF.

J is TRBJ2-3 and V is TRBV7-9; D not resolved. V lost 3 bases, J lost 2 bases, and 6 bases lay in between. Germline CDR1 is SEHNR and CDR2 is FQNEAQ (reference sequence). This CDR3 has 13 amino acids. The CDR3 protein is CASSFSYTDTQYF. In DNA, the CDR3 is TGTGCCAGCAGCTTTTCTTACACAGATACGCAGTATTTT.

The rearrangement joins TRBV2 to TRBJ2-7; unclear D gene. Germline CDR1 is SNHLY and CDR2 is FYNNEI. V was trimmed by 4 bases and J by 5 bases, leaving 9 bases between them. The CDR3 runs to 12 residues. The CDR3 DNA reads TGTGCCAGCAGTGGAGTGGGCCACGAGCAGTACTTC. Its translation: CASSGVGHEQYF.

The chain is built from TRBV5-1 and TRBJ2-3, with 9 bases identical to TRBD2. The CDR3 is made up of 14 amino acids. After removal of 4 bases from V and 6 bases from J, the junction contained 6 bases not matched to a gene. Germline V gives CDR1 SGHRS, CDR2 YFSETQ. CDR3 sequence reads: CASSHSGSGDTQYF. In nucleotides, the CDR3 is TGCGCCAGCAGCCATAGCGGGAGCGGGGATACGCAGTATTTT.

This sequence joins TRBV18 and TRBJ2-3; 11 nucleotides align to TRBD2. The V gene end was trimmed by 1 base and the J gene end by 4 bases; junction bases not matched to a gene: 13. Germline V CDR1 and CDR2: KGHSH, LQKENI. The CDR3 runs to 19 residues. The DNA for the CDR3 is TGTGCCAGCTCACCACTCAGACTAGCGGGAAACAGCAGCGCAGATACGCAGTATTTT. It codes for CASSPLRLAGNSSADTQYF.

CDR3 amino acids: CASSRQGQYEQYF. The CDR3 DNA sequence: TGTGCCAGCAGTAGACAGGGGCAATACGAGCAGTACTTC. The chain combines TRBV6-1 with TRBJ2-7; 8 bases are shared with TRBD1. The length of the CDR3 is 13 residues. V lost 5 bases, J lost 4 bases, and 4 bases stayed unmatched. From germline, CDR1 is MNHNS and CDR2 SASEGT.

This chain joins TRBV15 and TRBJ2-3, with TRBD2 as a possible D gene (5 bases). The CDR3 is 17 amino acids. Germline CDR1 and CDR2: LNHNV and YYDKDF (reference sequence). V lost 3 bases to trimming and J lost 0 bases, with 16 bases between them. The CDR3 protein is CATSSYAGKASTDTQYF. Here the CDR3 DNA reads TGTGCCACCAGCAGCTACGCCGGGAAAGCTAGCACAGATACGCAGTATTTT.

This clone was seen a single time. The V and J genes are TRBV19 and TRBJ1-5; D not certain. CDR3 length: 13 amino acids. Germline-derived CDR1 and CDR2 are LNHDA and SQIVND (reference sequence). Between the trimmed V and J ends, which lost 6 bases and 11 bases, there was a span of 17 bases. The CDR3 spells CASRRAGLWAQHF. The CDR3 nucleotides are TGTGCCAGTAGAAGGGCAGGACTTTGGGCCCAGCATTTT.

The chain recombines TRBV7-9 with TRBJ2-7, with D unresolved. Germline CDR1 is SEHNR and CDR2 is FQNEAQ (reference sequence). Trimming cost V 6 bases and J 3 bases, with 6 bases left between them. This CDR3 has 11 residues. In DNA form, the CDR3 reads TGTGCCAGCAGTCCTTACTACGAGCAGTACTTC. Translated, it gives CASSPYYEQYF.

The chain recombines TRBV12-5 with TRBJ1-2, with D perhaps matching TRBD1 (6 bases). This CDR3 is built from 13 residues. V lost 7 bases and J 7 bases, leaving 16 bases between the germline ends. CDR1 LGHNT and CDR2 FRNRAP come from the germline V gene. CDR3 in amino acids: CASVSDGRGGYTF. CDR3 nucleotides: TGTGCTAGTGTTTCGGACGGCAGGGGTGGCTACACCTTC.

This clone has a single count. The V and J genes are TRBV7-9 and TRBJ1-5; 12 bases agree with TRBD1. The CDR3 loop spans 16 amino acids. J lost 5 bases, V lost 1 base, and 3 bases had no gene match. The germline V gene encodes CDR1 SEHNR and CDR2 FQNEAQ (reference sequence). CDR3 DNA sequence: TGTGCCAGCAGCTTAGGGGACAGGGGGCATGATCAGCCCCAGCATTTT. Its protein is CASSLGDRGHDQPQHF.

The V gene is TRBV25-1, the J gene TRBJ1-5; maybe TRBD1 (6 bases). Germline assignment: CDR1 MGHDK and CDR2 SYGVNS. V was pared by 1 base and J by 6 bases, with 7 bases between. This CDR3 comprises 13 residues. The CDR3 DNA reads TGTGCCAGCAGTGAATCAGGGGTTCAGCCCCAGCATTTT. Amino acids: CASSESGVQPQHF.